Listed here are 12 T cell receptor beta chains from one sample, sequenced in a study of human T cells and chemical hapten exposure. The time point was: healthy volunteer bleed at 2 weeks. Unfractionated whole blood was the source from which total RNA was extracted. TCRdb called the RACE reads again in MiXCR, with one record for every CDR3 protein. The sample has 30,000 to 35,000 distinct CDR3 sequences; about 7% are singletons. Sequencing input: whole blood. These receptors originate from a human donor in good health. Some clones in this sample may be carry-over from other donors' samples.

This chain connects TRBV4-1 to TRBJ1-1; D is uncertain. Germline V lookup: CDR1 MGHRA, CDR2 YSYEKL. The CDR3 contains 17 residues. Trimming left V 0 bases short and J 1 base short, with 15 bases between. As DNA, the CDR3 is TGCGCCAGCAGCCAAGAAACTCCTCTGGTCCGGAACACTGAAGCTTTCTTT. It translates to CASSQETPLVRNTEAFF.

This clonotype has a count of ten or more. The chain joins TRBV5-1 to TRBJ2-7; 7 nucleotides align to TRBD2. Germline CDR1 SGHRS, CDR2 YFSETQ. The CDR3 is 14 amino acids. V lost 2 bases, J lost 1 base, and 3 bases stayed unmatched. CDR3 DNA: TGCGCCAGCAGCTTAATGGGGGGGTCCTACGAGCAGTACTTC. It codes for CASSLMGGSYEQYF.

In this sample, this clonotype turned up many times. This chain links TRBV10-3 with TRBJ2-1; 10 bases line up with TRBD2. V lost 3 bases to trimming and J lost 13 bases; unmatched junction nucleotides: 9. The CDR3 loop spans 14 amino acids. Germline lookup yields CDR1 ENHRY and CDR2 SYGVKD. The CDR3 sequence is CAISEPLAGADQFF. As DNA, the CDR3 is TGTGCCATCAGTGAACCCCTAGCGGGAGCTGATCAGTTCTTC.

This clonotype was found a few times. The rearrangement joins TRBV2 to TRBJ2-3; 11 nucleotides match TRBD2. The CDR3 totals 16 residues. The trim removed 3 bases at V and 4 bases at J, leaving 6 bases unmatched. Germline V gives CDR1 SNHLY, CDR2 FYNNEI. CDR3 DNA: TGTGCCAGCAGTGAGGCTAGCGGGAGGTTAGCAGATACGCAGTATTTT. It yields the protein CASSEASGRLADTQYF.

This clonotype was counted many times. The chain joins TRBV12-3 or TRBV12-4 to TRBJ2-7; D is undetermined. V lost 1 base and J lost 5, with 3 bases in between. This CDR3 has 11 amino acids. The CDR3 loop is CASSLGHEQYF. CDR3 DNA sequence: TGTGCCAGCAGTTTAGGTCACGAGCAGTACTTC.

The sample holds many counts of this clonotype. The chain recombines TRBV20-1 with TRBJ1-1; D unresolved. This CDR3 comprises 15 residues. In germline, CDR1 is DFQATT, CDR2 SNEGSKA (reference sequence). Trimming cost V 6 bases and J 2 bases, with 19 bases left between them. CDR3 DNA sequence: TGCAGTGCCGTAAAACACCAATCCTATAACACTGAAGCTTTCTTT. Protein: CSAVKHQSYNTEAFF.

This clonotype was counted ten times or more. V usage is TRBV20-1 and J usage is TRBJ1-2, with 9 bases fitting TRBD1. From germline, CDR1 is DFQATT and CDR2 SNEGSKA (reference sequence). V lost 6 bases, J lost 6 bases, and 17 bases stayed unmatched. The CDR3 loop spans 16 amino acids. The CDR3 DNA reads TGCAGTGCCCCAAAAAACACAGGGGGCGTTCGAGATGGCTACACCTTC. Translated: CSAPKNTGGVRDGYTF.

In its sample, this clonotype was seen a few times. The rearrangement joins TRBV20-1 to TRBJ2-7; weak D call: TRBD2 (5 bases). V was shortened by 3 bases and J by 2 bases, with 14 bases between the two germline ends. The length of the CDR3 is 14 residues. Germline CDR1 DFQATT, CDR2 SNEGSKA (reference sequence). The CDR3 region has the DNA TGCAGTGCTAGCGGGGAACTGGGTACCTACGAGCAGTACTTC. Protein product: CSASGELGTYEQYF.

The chain recombines TRBV12-3 or TRBV12-4 with TRBJ1-1; D call uncertain. The V end lost 3 bases, the J end lost 1 base, and 6 bases lay between the germline ends. CDR3 length: 13 residues. CDR3 protein: CASSFPRNTEAFF. The CDR3 coding sequence is TGTGCCAGCAGTTTCCCGAGGAACACTGAAGCTTTCTTT.

This clonotype was observed a few times. The chain uses TRBV28 and TRBJ1-1; D remains unclear. Trimming cost V 6 bases and J 13 bases, with 15 bases left between them. The CDR3 has 11 residues. Germline values: CDR1 MDHEN, CDR2 SYDVKM. CDR3 DNA sequence: TGTGCCAGCAGCCTTGCCCTAAACGTTTTCTTT. It is translated as CASSLALNVFF.

The chain combines TRBV6-2 or TRBV6-3 with TRBJ1-5; the match to TRBD1 covers 10 bases. Germline loops: CDR1 MNHEY, CDR2 SVGEGT. The CDR3 sequence is 14 residues long. V was pared by 8 bases and J by 6 bases, with 7 bases of the junction left unmatched. CDR3 sequence reads: CASVGTGDTQPQHF. The DNA of the CDR3 is TGTGCCAGCGTCGGGACAGGGGACACTCAGCCCCAGCATTTT.

This clonotype was seen at least ten times. The chain combines TRBV6-6 with TRBJ1-5, with no clear D. The CDR3 is 14 residues long. Deletions cut 2 bases from V and 2 bases from J, with 7 bases between. From germline, CDR1 is MNHNY and CDR2 SVGAGI (reference sequence). The CDR3 nucleotides are TGTGCCAGCAGTTACGATCTGGGCAATCAGCCCCAGCATTTT. It is translated as CASSYDLGNQPQHF.